Presented here are 18 T cell receptor beta chains from one specimen sequenced in a study of technical replicates of blood from a few donors. Assay used: immunoSEQ multiplex PCR; TCRdb lists only in-frame clones, some missing. The sample yields under 50,000 clones, about 96% seen once. Sample: T cells isolated from PBMCs. The receptors originated from a human donor in good health.

The chain joins TRBV10-3 to TRBJ1-1; 7 bases fit TRBD1. V gave up 6 bases and J gave up 0 bases; unmatched junction bases: 4. This CDR3 has 14 residues. Germline V lookup: CDR1 ENHRY, CDR2 SYGVKD. The CDR3 DNA follows: TGTGCCATCAGCTGGACAGGAGTGAACACTGAAGCTTTCTTT. Translation: CAISWTGVNTEAFF.

V gene TRBV4-2 combines with J gene TRBJ1-1, with D perhaps matching TRBD1 (6 bases). The germline CDR1 and CDR2 sequences are LGHNA and YNFKEQ. Trimming removed 0 bases from V and 2 bases from J, with 19 bases in between. The CDR3 runs to 18 residues. CDR3 amino acids: CASSQEGASGLGNTEAFF. CDR3 in DNA: TGTGCCAGCAGCCAAGAGGGGGCCTCGGGCCTGGGAAACACTGAAGCTTTCTTT.

The rearrangement links TRBV29-1 to TRBJ1-1; 8 bases fit TRBD1. Germline assignment: CDR1 SQVTM and CDR2 ANQGSEA. The CDR3 consists of 11 residues. V lost 6 bases and J lost 7; bases outside the gene matches: 4. The CDR3 DNA reads as TGCAGCGTGGACAGGGCCTATGAAGCTTTCTTT. This translates into CSVDRAYEAFF.

The chain carries TRBV5-1 and TRBJ2-1; D is ambiguous. The V gene's germline CDR1 is SGHRS and CDR2 YFSETQ. Between the trimmed V and J ends, which lost 0 bases and 9 bases, there was a span of 10 bases. The CDR3 length is 13 residues. The DNA for the CDR3 is TGCGCCAGCAGCTTGGCCTGGGCAGCTGAGCAGTTCTTC. Encoded protein: CASSLAWAAEQFF.

The chain carries TRBV29-1 and TRBJ1-2, with D uncertain. Germline loops: CDR1 SQVTM, CDR2 ANQGSEA. CDR3 length: 14 residues. V was trimmed by 0 bases and J by 5 bases, leaving 13 bases between them. CDR3 coding DNA: TGCAGCGTTGAAGAGAAACAGCGGAGGTATGGCTACACCTTC. Translating gives CSVEEKQRRYGYTF.

This clone has more than one count but fewer than ten. CDR3 amino acids: CASSLVPGVRTGELFF. CDR3 in DNA: TGTGCCAGCAGCTTAGTGCCGGGAGTAAGGACCGGGGAGCTGTTTTTT. The chain links TRBV7-2 to TRBJ2-2; D is possibly TRBD2 (6 bases). Germline V gives CDR1 SGHTA, CDR2 FQGNSA. The CDR3 has 16 residues. V lost 1 base, J lost 5 bases, and 14 bases lay in between.

This clone was seen once. This rearrangement joins TRBV20-1 to TRBJ2-7; D is undetermined. V was shortened by 5 bases and J by 2 bases, with 7 bases between the two germline ends. Germline lookup yields CDR1 DFQATT and CDR2 SNEGSKA (reference sequence). The CDR3 spans 11 residues. The CDR3 nucleotides are TGCAGTGCTCTACCCGCCTACGAGCAGTACTTC. Protein product: CSALPAYEQYF.

The chain recombines TRBV28 with TRBJ2-7; D possibly corresponds to TRBD2 (7 bases). The CDR3 has 14 amino acids. The germline V gene encodes CDR1 MDHEN and CDR2 SYDVKM. Trimming cost V 5 bases and J 4 bases, with 15 bases left between them. The CDR3 loop is CASSGGASSYEQYF. The CDR3, as DNA: TGTGCCAGCAGTGGGGGGGCCTCATCGTACGAGCAGTACTTC.

CDR3 bases: TGTGCCAGTACATCCGGGTCCCGCTCCTACGAGCAGTACTTC. Translation: CASTSGSRSYEQYF. The chain recombines TRBV19 with TRBJ2-7; D remains ambiguous. This CDR3 is 14 amino acids long. Trimming removed 7 bases at V and 0 bases at J, with 13 bases between. CDR1 is LNHDA, CDR2 SQIVND, per germline (reference sequence).

This chain uses TRBV6-5 with TRBJ1-1; a possible D gene is TRBD1 (5 bases). The CDR3 contains 15 residues. The V and J ends lost 0 bases and 1 base respectively, with 9 bases between them. Germline values: CDR1 MNHEY, CDR2 SVGAGI. CDR3 region: CASSYSGQPNTEAFF. The CDR3 DNA is TGTGCCAGCAGTTACTCGGGGCAGCCGAACACTGAAGCTTTCTTT.

The CDR3 bases are TGCGCCAGCAGCTGGGGACAGGGGGCAACTAATGAAAAACTGTTTTTT. It yields the protein CASSWGQGATNEKLFF. The gene calls are TRBV5-1 and TRBJ1-4, with 11 bases aligning to TRBD1. The CDR3 length is 16 residues. Germline assignment: CDR1 SGHRS and CDR2 YFSETQ. With 3 bases clipped from V and 0 bases from J, the junction kept 1 base outside the gene matches.

CDR3 in amino acids: CAIEDTGPDSGANVLTF. The CDR3 region has the DNA TGTGCCATCGAAGATACAGGCCCCGACTCTGGGGCCAACGTCCTGACTTTC. The chain carries TRBV10-3 and TRBJ2-6, with D possibly matching TRBD1 (5 bases). Trimming stripped 8 bases from V and 0 bases from J, with 17 bases between. Looked up from germline, CDR1 is ENHRY and CDR2 is SYGVKD. The CDR3 is 17 amino acids.

The V gene is TRBV4-1, the J gene TRBJ2-7; TRBD2 aligns across 13 bases. V trimming: 3 bases; J trimming: 3 bases; junction bases outside the gene matches: 2. CDR3 length: 15 amino acids. Per germline, CDR1 MGHRA and CDR2 YSYEKL. The CDR3 protein is CASSQGLAGNYEQYF. The DNA of the CDR3 is TGCGCCAGCAGCCAGGGACTAGCGGGGAACTACGAGCAGTACTTC.

The chain recombines TRBV4-2 with TRBJ1-1; perhaps TRBD1 as D (5 bases). Germline CDR1 reads LGHNA; CDR2 reads YNFKEQ. The V and J ends lost 4 bases and 1 base respectively, with 10 bases between them. The CDR3 consists of 14 residues. The CDR3 region has the DNA TGTGCCAGCAGCCCGCATCAGGGGAACACTGAAGCTTTCTTT. This translates into CASSPHQGNTEAFF.

The chain joins TRBV12-5 to TRBJ1-2, with 10 bases fitting TRBD1. The CDR3 runs to 13 residues. CDR1 is LGHNT and CDR2 is FRNRAP in the germline V gene. V lost 4 bases and J lost 8; bases outside the gene matches: 4. DNA of the CDR3: TGTGCTAGTGGTTCGGGACAGGGGACCGGCTACACCTTC. It encodes CASGSGQGTGYTF. The full variable domain, rest sourced from reference TRBV12-5 and TRBJ1-2, is DARVTQTPRHKVTEMGQEVTMRCQPILGHNTVFWYRQTMMQGLELLAYFRNRAPLDDSGMPKDRFSAEMPDATLATLKIQPSEPRDSAVYFCASGSGQGTGYTFGSGTRLTVV.

This rearrangement joins TRBV4-1 to TRBJ2-7, with 9 bases matching TRBD1. Germline values: CDR1 MGHRA, CDR2 YSYEKL. Trimming removed 3 bases from V and 5 bases from J; junction bases left unmatched: 5. The CDR3 is 14 residues long. The CDR3 region is CASSHRQGGDEQYF. The CDR3 bases are TGCGCCAGCAGCCACAGACAGGGGGGGGACGAGCAGTACTTC.

The V and J genes are TRBV11-3 and TRBJ2-1; D not certain. The CDR3 extends over 15 amino acids. V was shortened by 2 bases and J by 0 bases, with 8 bases between the two germline ends. Germline-derived CDR1 and CDR2 are SGHNT and YENEEA. The CDR3 DNA reads TGTGCCAGCAGCTTATTCCGGTCCTCCTACAATGAGCAGTTCTTC. Translation gives CASSLFRSSYNEQFF.

This sequence joins TRBV6-1 and TRBJ2-2; no clear D. This CDR3 contains 10 residues. V lost 4 bases and J 8 bases, leaving 2 bases between the germline ends. Germline-derived CDR1 and CDR2 are MNHNS and SASEGT. In nucleotides, the CDR3 is TGTGCCAGCAGTGTAGGGGAGCTGTTTTTT. Its translation: CASSVGELFF.